The present entry profiles one TCR beta chain with its context. The CDR3 runs 17 residues. The data were obtained in a study of cytomegalovirus exposure and HLA in healthy donors. Both 60 Vbeta primers and 13 Jbeta primers went into the PCR. TCRdb's copy holds only in-frame clones and misses some; the assay was immunoSEQ multiplex PCR. The sample lists about 100,000 clones; about four fifths were seen once. Every donor was a healthy person donating bone marrow. The TCR sequence derives from a woman between 70 and 85 years old in good health and CMV-seropositive. The chain is built from TRBV21-1 and TRBJ1-1; the D call TRBD1 from the table was never checked on the DNA. TRBV21-1 is deemed a pseudogene. The sample taken for sequencing was PBMCs. In nucleotides, the CDR3 is TGTGCCAGCAGCAAATGCGGACAGGGCGGGGAGAACACTGAAGCTTTCTTT. Protein product: CASSKCGQGGENTEAFF.